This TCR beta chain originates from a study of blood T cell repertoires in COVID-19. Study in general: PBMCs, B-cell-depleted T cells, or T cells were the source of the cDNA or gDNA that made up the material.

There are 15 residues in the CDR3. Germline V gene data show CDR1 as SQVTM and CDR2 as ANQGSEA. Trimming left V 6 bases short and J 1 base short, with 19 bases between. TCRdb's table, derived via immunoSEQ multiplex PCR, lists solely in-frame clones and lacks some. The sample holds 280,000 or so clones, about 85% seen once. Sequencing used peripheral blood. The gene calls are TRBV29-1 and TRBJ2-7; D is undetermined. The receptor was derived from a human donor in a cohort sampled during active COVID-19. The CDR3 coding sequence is TGCAGCGTAGTCCTCCAAGGCAGGAAATCCTACGAGCAGTACTTC. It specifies CSVVLQGRKSYEQYF.